This T cell receptor (beta chain) came from a study of T cells in Graves' hyperthyroidism and ophthalmopathy. RNA transcripts served as the template for amplifying TCR beta CDR3 regions. In the first-round RT-PCR of the TCR CDR3, the HTBI primer set was used. TCRdb analysed the multiplex PCR reads with MiXCR anew, one entry per CDR3 protein. The sample yields 500,000 or so distinct CDR3 sequences, about 15% seen once. The CDR3 has 18 residues. The V and J ends lost 6 bases and 4 bases, in that order; junction bases with no gene match: 13. Germline V gives CDR1 MNHNS, CDR2 SASEGT. The sequence came from a woman aged 25 to 39 with Graves' ophthalmopathy. V usage is TRBV6-1 and J usage is TRBJ2-1; 12 nucleotides agree with TRBD2. Source material: blood. CDR3 sequence (DNA): TGTGCCAGCAGGTCTCCCCTAGCGGGAGGGCCTGTATACAATGAGCAGTTCTTC. This translates into CASRSPLAGGPVYNEQFF.